This TCR beta chain emerged from a study of blood T cell repertoires in COVID-19. This table comes from immunoSEQ multiplex PCR, and its TCRdb copy is limited to in-frame clones, with some not included. The sample consists of 300,000 to 350,000 clones, over 75% of them appearing once. This CDR3 comprises 12 residues. Trimming shortened V by 5 bases and J by 3 bases, and 5 bases separated the two germline ends. Looked up from germline, CDR1 is LNHDA and CDR2 is SQIVND (reference sequence). The rearrangement joins TRBV19 to TRBJ2-1, with D hard to call. The sequenced sample was PBMCs or T cells enriched from blood (not recorded which). This sequence originates from a young man who had recovered from COVID-19. In DNA, the CDR3 is TGTGCCAGTAGTGACAACTACAATGAGCAGTTCTTC. This translates into CASSDNYNEQFF.